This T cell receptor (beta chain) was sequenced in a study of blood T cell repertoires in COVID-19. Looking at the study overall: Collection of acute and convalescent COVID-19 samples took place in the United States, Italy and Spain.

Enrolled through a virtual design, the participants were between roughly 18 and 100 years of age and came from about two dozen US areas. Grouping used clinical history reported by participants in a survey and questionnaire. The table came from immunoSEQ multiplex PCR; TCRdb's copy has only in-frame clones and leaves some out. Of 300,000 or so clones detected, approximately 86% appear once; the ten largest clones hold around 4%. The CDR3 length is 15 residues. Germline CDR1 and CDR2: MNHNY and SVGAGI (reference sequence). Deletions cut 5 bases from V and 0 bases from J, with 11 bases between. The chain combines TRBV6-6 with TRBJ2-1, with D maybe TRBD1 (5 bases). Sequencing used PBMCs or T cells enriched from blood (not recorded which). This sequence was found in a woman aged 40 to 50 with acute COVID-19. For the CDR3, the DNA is TGTGCCAGCAGTCTGCAGGGAAGCTCCTACAATGAGCAGTTCTTC. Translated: CASSLQGSSYNEQFF.